The 10 T cell receptor beta chains given below trace back to one sample, sequenced in a study of monozygotic twins with inflammatory bowel disease. With the 5' RACE reads reprocessed, TCRdb shows one record per CDR3 protein and no DNA. In total, the table holds about 330,000 distinct CDR3 sequences. The specimen sequenced was blood. These receptors were taken from a human donor with ulcerative colitis or Crohn's disease, or a healthy co-twin of an affected twin (not recorded which).

The V and J genes are TRBV5-1 and TRBJ2-1; TCRdb designates TRBD2, a call that cannot be tested without DNA. The CDR3 spans 14 residues. Per germline, CDR1 SGHRS and CDR2 YFSETQ. This CDR3 is CASSGNSGYNEQFF. The complete variable domain, with remaining parts taken from reference TRBV5-1 and TRBJ2-1, reads KAGVTQTPRYLIKTRGQQVTLSCSPISGHRSVSWYQQTPGQGLQFLFEYFSETQRNKGNFPGRFSGRQFSNSRSEMNVSTLELGDSALYLCASSGNSGYNEQFFGPGTRLTVL.

The V and J genes are TRBV29-1 and TRBJ2-7; TCRdb gives TRBD1 as the D gene, but with no DNA this cannot be confirmed. Germline CDR1 SQVTM, CDR2 ANQGSEA. This CDR3 contains 20 residues. CDR3 sequence: CSVGVSGTRALSHIYYEQYF.

The genes are TRBV10-3 and TRBJ1-5. The CDR3 has 12 amino acids. Germline V gives CDR1 ENHRY, CDR2 SYGVKD. The CDR3 protein is CASMGIQKPQHF.

The CDR3: CSVARQGGNEQFF. The chain recombines TRBV29-1 with TRBJ2-1; lacking DNA, the TRBD1 call made by TCRdb goes unchecked. There are 13 residues in the CDR3. The V gene's germline CDR1 is SQVTM and CDR2 ANQGSEA.

The chain uses TRBV7-9 and TRBJ2-1. The CDR3 loop spans 14 amino acids. Germline V gene sequence: CDR1 SEHNR, CDR2 FQNEAQ (reference sequence). The CDR3 loop is CASSLAGEIDEQFF.

This sequence joins TRBV20-1 and TRBJ2-7; TCRdb's assignment of TRBD1 cannot be checked, as there is no DNA. This CDR3 contains 14 residues. In germline, CDR1 is DFQATT, CDR2 SNEGSKA (reference sequence). The CDR3 loop is CSAKATGSYNEQYF.

The genes are TRBV12-5 and TRBJ2-1. CDR3 length: 16 amino acids. Germline CDR1 LGHNT, CDR2 FRNRAP. CDR3 region: CASGSPGGSSYNEQFF.

V and J are TRBV6-1 and TRBJ2-2; TCRdb proposes TRBD1, but this gene call is untestable without DNA. CDR1 is MNHNS and CDR2 is SASEGT in the germline V gene. This CDR3 is built from 16 residues. CDR3 sequence: CASRSYRGIRTGELFF.

The V and J genes are TRBV20-1 and TRBJ2-5; TCRdb indicates TRBD2, and absent DNA this call remains unverified. This CDR3 has 12 residues. Per germline, CDR1 DFQATT and CDR2 SNEGSKA (reference sequence). The CDR3 spells CSARGLAWTQYF.

The chain couples TRBV11-2 to TRBJ2-2; there is no DNA to check the TCRdb D call of TRBD2. Germline CDR1 SGHAT, CDR2 FQNNGV. The CDR3 runs to 18 residues. The CDR3 loop reads CASSSPSGSVVNTGELFF. The full variable domain, its missing parts supplied by reference TRBV11-2 and TRBJ2-2, is EAGVAQSPRYKIIEKRQSVAFWCNPISGHATLYWYQQILGQGPKLLIQFQNNGVVDDSQLPKDRFSAERLKGVDSTLKIQPAKLEDSAVYLCASSSPSGSVVNTGELFFGEGSRLTVL.